Below, 10 T cell receptor beta chains from the same sample are listed, as sequenced in a study of blood T cells in healthy people across ages. Through a sample-barcoded 5' primer and a J-beta primer mix, a second PCR was run for 7 to 11 cycles. Via MiXCR, TCRdb re-called the 5' RACE reads, giving one row per CDR3 protein. This sample has about 940,000 distinct CDR3 sequences; roughly 43% occur once, and the top ten carry around 15%. The sequencing sample was made of blood. Receptors originate from a man aged 30 to 45 in good health.

The table lists this clonotype with a few counts. The J gene is TRBJ1-2, the V gene TRBV5-6, with a possible D match to TRBD1 (5 bases). The ends were cut back, 4 bases at V and 0 bases at J, with 13 bases in the middle. Germline V gene sequence: CDR1 SGHDT, CDR2 YYEEEE. The CDR3 is 15 amino acids. CDR3 loop: CASSGDFMANYGYTF. The CDR3 DNA is TGTGCCAGCAGCGGGGACTTCATGGCTAACTATGGCTACACCTTC.

The table lists this clonotype with many counts. V and J are TRBV20-1 and TRBJ2-1, with TRBD2 identical over 8 bases. Trimming removed 5 bases from V and 6 bases from J; junction bases left unmatched: 3. CDR1 and CDR2 (germline): DFQATT, SNEGSKA (reference sequence). The CDR3 has 12 residues. CDR3 bases: TGCAGTGCTTGGCTAGCGGGCAATGAGCAGTTCTTC. Translating it yields CSAWLAGNEQFF.

The V call is TRBV10-3, the J call TRBJ2-4, with TRBD1 matching over 7 bases. V shed 6 bases, J shed 8 bases, and the junction held 13 bases outside the gene matches. This CDR3 contains 15 residues. Germline CDR1 ENHRY, CDR2 SYGVKD. CDR3 residues: CAIRRTGSGRDIQYF. Here the CDR3 DNA reads TGTGCCATCAGACGGACAGGCTCGGGAAGGGACATTCAGTACTTC.

The gene calls are TRBV4-2 and TRBJ2-3; 10 bases align to TRBD2. This CDR3 is built from 18 residues. The germline V gene has CDR1 LGHNA and CDR2 YNFKEQ. The trim removed 0 bases at V and 2 bases at J, leaving 8 bases unmatched. The CDR3 DNA sequence: TGTGCCAGCAGCCAAGATGCACCTAGCGGGGGATACACAGATACGCAGTATTTT. Its protein is CASSQDAPSGGYTDTQYF.

This clonotype has ten or more counts. The gene calls are TRBV2 and TRBJ2-1; a weak D match, TRBD1 (6 bases). V lost 4 bases and J 4 bases, leaving 14 bases between the germline ends. Per germline, CDR1 SNHLY and CDR2 FYNNEI. CDR3 length equals 15 residues. The CDR3 sequence is CASSGGRDTYNEQFF. CDR3 bases: TGTGCCAGCAGTGGGGGCCGGGACACATACAATGAGCAGTTCTTC.

In its sample, this clonotype was seen once. The V gene is TRBV28, the J gene TRBJ2-2, with D tentatively TRBD2 (5 bases). V lost 5 bases and J 5 bases, leaving 15 bases between the germline ends. The CDR3 totals 15 residues. In germline, CDR1 is MDHEN, CDR2 SYDVKM. This chain's CDR3 is CASSELGEQTGELFF. The CDR3 DNA reads as TGTGCCAGCAGTGAACTTGGGGAGCAGACCGGGGAGCTGTTTTTT.

In its sample, this clonotype was seen a few times. The chain uses TRBV6-2 or TRBV6-3 and TRBJ2-2, with a weak D call TRBD1 (6 bases). Deletions cut 7 bases from V and 3 bases from J, with 15 bases between. The germline V gene encodes CDR1 MNHEY and CDR2 SVGEGT. There are 15 residues in the CDR3. Here the CDR3 reads CASIPTQGYTGELFF. The CDR3 region has the DNA TGTGCCAGCATCCCCACCCAGGGGTACACCGGGGAGCTGTTTTTT.

This clonotype showed up just once. The rearrangement joins TRBV28 to TRBJ2-5, with a possible D match to TRBD2 (6 bases). Germline values: CDR1 MDHEN, CDR2 SYDVKM. The V end lost 2 bases, the J end lost 4 bases, and 17 bases lay between the germline ends. This CDR3 is built from 16 residues. The CDR3 DNA reads TGTGCCAGCAGTTTACCCCCGCAGGGAGGTGGAGAGACCCAGTACTTC. Translated: CASSLPPQGGGETQYF. Using reference TRBV28 and TRBJ2-5 for the parts outside the CDR3, the full variable domain is DVKVTQSSRYLVKRTGEKVFLECVQDMDHENMFWYRQDPGLGLRLIYFSYDVKMKEKGDIPEGYSVSREKKERFSLILESASTNQTSMYLCASSLPPQGGGETQYFGPGTRLLVL.

The V gene is TRBV28, the J gene TRBJ2-7, with 7 nucleotides matching TRBD1. This CDR3 comprises 14 residues. Germline V gene data show CDR1 as MDHEN and CDR2 as SYDVKM. The junction had 7 bases not matched to a gene; V was cut back by 4 bases and J by 4 bases. The CDR3 DNA is TGTGCCAGCAGTTCCTCGTTGGACAGGTACGAGCAGTACTTC. As protein: CASSSSLDRYEQYF.

In its sample, this clonotype was seen once. The chain employs TRBV29-1 and TRBJ2-3; perhaps TRBD1 as D (6 bases). V lost 4 bases, J lost 6 bases, and 20 bases lay in between. CDR1 and CDR2 from the germline V gene are SQVTM and ANQGSEA. The CDR3 has 15 amino acids. The CDR3 DNA is TGCAGCGTTGCTACAGGGCTATTGGGCGCGGATACGCAGTATTTT. Its translation: CSVATGLLGADTQYF.